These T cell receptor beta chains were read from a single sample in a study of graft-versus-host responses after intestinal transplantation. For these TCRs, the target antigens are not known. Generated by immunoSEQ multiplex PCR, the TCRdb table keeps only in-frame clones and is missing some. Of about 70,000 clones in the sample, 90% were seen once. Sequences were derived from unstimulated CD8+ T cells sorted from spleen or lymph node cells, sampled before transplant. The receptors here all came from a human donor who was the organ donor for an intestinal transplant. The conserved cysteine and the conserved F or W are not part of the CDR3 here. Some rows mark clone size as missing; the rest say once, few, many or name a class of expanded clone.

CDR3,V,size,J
ASSLGSDTGELF,TRBV7-7,.,TRBJ2-2
ASSQVQGADGYT,TRBV4-2,.,TRBJ1-2
ASSLGGQGYNSPLH,TRBV5-6,few,TRBJ1-6
ASITRDRKPSLTTDTQY,TRBV2,.,TRBJ2-3
ASRAGTYSNQPQH,TRBV28,few,TRBJ1-5
ASSLRQGSYNEQF,TRBV4-3,.,TRBJ2-1
ASSLLQGGNTEAF,TRBV27,.,TRBJ1-1
ASSLWSGTGNTIY,TRBV7-8,.,TRBJ1-3
ASRPTSGGPDTQY,TRBV27,.,TRBJ2-3
ASSLDGGAGQPQH,TRBV7-3,.,TRBJ1-5
ASSMGQGTEAF,TRBV19,.,TRBJ1-1
ATRTGQGTNGNEKLF,TRBV15,.,TRBJ1-4
ASSSNSRWTEAF,TRBV7-6,once,TRBJ1-1
ASNPGPGYGNTIY,TRBV19,few,TRBJ1-3
ASSQDKDRGLGYT,TRBV4-3,.,TRBJ1-2
ASSLGAADTQY,TRBV11-3,.,TRBJ2-3
ASSQEGPAGTDTQY,TRBV4-1,.,TRBJ2-3